This entry lists 13 T cell receptor beta chains sequenced from one sample in a study of blood T cell repertoires in COVID-19. Profiled with immunoSEQ multiplex PCR; TCRdb holds only in-frame clones, not every one. The profile covers fewer than 250,000 clones, with roughly 86% appearing a single time and roughly 4.6% taken by the ten largest. Sample: peripheral blood. These receptors came from a woman in her seventies with active or convalescent COVID-19.

The rearrangement links TRBV6-5 to TRBJ2-7, with D possibly matching TRBD2 (6 bases). The germline gives CDR1 MNHEY, CDR2 SVGAGI. Trimming shortened V by 10 bases and J by 7 bases, and 20 bases separated the two germline ends. CDR3 length: 13 residues. CDR3 nucleotides: TGTGCCACTTGGGGGGTAAACCTTCGTGAGCAGTACTTC. This translates into CATWGVNLREQYF.

J is TRBJ2-7 and V is TRBV4-1; 10 bases match TRBD1. Germline V gives CDR1 MGHRA, CDR2 YSYEKL. Trimming took 3 bases from V and 0 from J; bases not matched to a gene: 5. The CDR3 extends over 16 amino acids. The CDR3 loop reads CASSHDRGPSSYEQYF. In nucleotides, the CDR3 is TGCGCCAGCAGCCACGACAGGGGGCCGAGCTCCTACGAGCAGTACTTC.

The chain employs TRBV18 and TRBJ2-5, with D perhaps TRBD1 (6 bases). In germline, CDR1 is KGHSH, CDR2 LQKENI. The CDR3 loop spans 16 amino acids. Trimming cost V 2 bases and J 3 bases, with 16 bases left between them. CDR3 sequence reads: CASSPLAGDWKETQYF. CDR3 DNA: TGTGCCAGCTCACCATTGGCAGGGGATTGGAAAGAGACCCAGTACTTC.

This chain joins TRBV19 and TRBJ1-2; maybe TRBD1 (5 bases). CDR1 is LNHDA, CDR2 SQIVND, per germline (reference sequence). V lost 7 bases to trimming and J lost 2 bases, with 11 bases between them. This CDR3 region has 13 residues. In DNA, the CDR3 is TGTGCCAGTATGCCAGGGTGGAACTATGGCTACACCTTC. Protein sequence: CASMPGWNYGYTF.

The chain recombines TRBV4-1 with TRBJ2-7; 8 nucleotides align to TRBD1. Trimming removed 0 bases from V and 5 bases from J; junction bases left unmatched: 12. The CDR3 contains 17 residues. Germline CDR1 reads MGHRA; CDR2 reads YSYEKL. The CDR3 reads CASSQEASTGAGNEQYF. The DNA of the CDR3 is TGCGCCAGCAGCCAAGAAGCCTCGACAGGGGCCGGGAACGAGCAGTACTTC.

This chain connects TRBV5-1 to TRBJ2-3; possibly TRBD1 for D (5 bases). Germline V gene data show CDR1 as SGHRS and CDR2 as YFSETQ. V was clipped by 4 bases and J by 0 bases, with 15 bases between them. The CDR3 is 16 residues long. CDR3 sequence reads: CASSRGSGASTDTQYF. CDR3 DNA sequence: TGCGCCAGCAGCAGGGGTAGTGGTGCTAGCACAGATACGCAGTATTTT. Drawing the rest from reference TRBV5-1 and TRBJ2-3, the complete variable domain is KAGVTQTPRYLIKTRGQQVTLSCSPISGHRSVSWYQQTPGQGLQFLFEYFSETQRNKGNFPGRFSGRQFSNSRSEMNVSTLELGDSALYLCASSRGSGASTDTQYFGPGTRLTVL.

The gene calls are TRBV3-1 (or the pseudogene TRBV3-2) and TRBJ1-2; possibly TRBD1 for D (5 bases). The length of the CDR3 is 15 residues. Germline values: CDR1 LGHDT, CDR2 YNNKEL (reference sequence). Trimming cost V 6 bases and J 7 bases, with 21 bases left between them. Here the CDR3 DNA reads TGTGCCAGCAGTAAACGACAGCTATTCCTCTCTGGCTACACCTTC. Translating it yields CASSKRQLFLSGYTF.

CDR3 sequence reads: CASSYSQAGYGYTF. The CDR3, as DNA: TGCGCCAGCAGCTACTCTCAAGCTGGCTATGGCTACACCTTC. The chain employs TRBV5-1 and TRBJ1-2; D not resolved. V was shortened by 3 bases and J by 4 bases, with 13 bases between the two germline ends. The CDR3 extends over 14 amino acids. Germline V CDR1 and CDR2: SGHRS, YFSETQ. Together with reference TRBV5-1 and TRBJ1-2, the CDR3 gives the full variable domain: KAGVTQTPRYLIKTRGQQVTLSCSPISGHRSVSWYQQTPGQGLQFLFEYFSETQRNKGNFPGRFSGRQFSNSRSEMNVSTLELGDSALYLCASSYSQAGYGYTFGSGTRLTVV.

The rearrangement uses TRBV2 and TRBJ1-5, with TRBD1 as a possible D gene (6 bases). The CDR3 covers 14 residues. Germline values: CDR1 SNHLY, CDR2 FYNNEI. V was clipped by 6 bases and J by 3 bases, with 12 bases between them. CDR3 sequence (DNA): TGTGCCAGCAGACGGGGGGGCGACAATCAGCCCCAGCATTTT. Amino acid sequence: CASRRGGDNQPQHF.

The count of this clone is one. V and J are TRBV2 and TRBJ2-7; 10 bases fit TRBD2. CDR3 length: 14 amino acids. Germline loops: CDR1 SNHLY, CDR2 FYNNEI. Trimming removed 7 bases from V and 3 bases from J; junction bases left unmatched: 6. The CDR3 nucleotides read TGTGCCAGCACCCCGCTAGCGGGAGTCTACGAGCAGTACTTC. Translated: CASTPLAGVYEQYF.

This clone has more than one count but fewer than ten. The chain uses TRBV5-1 and TRBJ2-5; TRBD2 matches at 10 bases. After removal of 0 bases from V and 2 bases from J, the junction contained 7 bases not matched to a gene. This CDR3 spans 17 amino acids. Germline-derived CDR1 and CDR2 are SGHRS and YFSETQ. The CDR3: CASSLAFSSGRQETQYF. CDR3 coding DNA: TGCGCCAGCAGCTTGGCTTTCTCTAGCGGGAGACAAGAGACCCAGTACTTC.

This rearrangement joins TRBV23-1 to TRBJ1-1, with 9 positions matching TRBD1. TRBV23-1 is recorded as an ORF, its role being uncertain. The CDR3 has 15 amino acids. The junction had 6 bases not matched to a gene; V was cut back by 2 bases and J by 5 bases. This CDR3 is CASSQTQGAGTEAFF. CDR3 sequence (DNA): TGCGCCAGCAGTCAAACACAGGGGGCGGGAACTGAAGCTTTCTTT.

The chain recombines TRBV3-1 (or the pseudogene TRBV3-2) with TRBJ2-1; 9 bases align to TRBD2. Germline V gene sequence: CDR1 LGHDT, CDR2 YNNKEL (reference sequence). The ends lost 7 bases at V and 8 bases at J; junction bases unmatched: 12. The CDR3 consists of 15 residues. Here the CDR3 DNA reads TGTGCCAGCACCCTAGCCGGGACTAGCTTCGATGAGCAGTTCTTC. Translated, it gives CASTLAGTSFDEQFF.